This T cell receptor beta chain is from a study of T cells in narcolepsy. Repertoires were generated with immunoSEQ multiplex PCR, while TCRdb's copy carries only in-frame clones and drops some. The sample holds over 30,000 clones, roughly 80% seen once. The ends lost 3 bases at V and 5 bases at J; junction bases unmatched: 8. Germline values: CDR1 SGHRS, CDR2 YFSETQ. CDR3 length: 15 amino acids. This rearrangement joins TRBV5-1 to TRBJ1-2; TRBD1 matches 9 bases. Sample: CD45RA- memory CD4+ T cells from PBMCs. The origin of this receptor is a human donor with narcolepsy. For the CDR3, the DNA is TGCGCCAGCAGCTGGGGGGACAGGGAGAGTTATGGCTACACCTTC. Its translation: CASSWGDRESYGYTF.